These 17 T cell receptor beta chains were sequenced from one sample in a study of CD8+ T cells in alopecia areata. A few patients' sorted CD4+ cells yielded CD25+CD127- cells. Sequencing relied on a cDNA template that was reverse transcribed from extracted RNA. TCRdb's table, derived via immunoSEQ multiplex PCR, lists solely in-frame clones and lacks some. Among tens of thousands of clones, less than 70% were seen once, and the ten largest hold 4.5% to 5.5%. The material sequenced was CD4+ Tregs sorted from blood. The receptors shown here come from a human donor with alopecia areata.

V usage is TRBV28 and J usage is TRBJ2-1; no firm D call. Germline loops: CDR1 MDHEN, CDR2 SYDVKM. V lost 7 bases, J lost 8 bases, and 24 bases lay in between. The CDR3 sequence is 16 residues long. The CDR3 bases are TGTGCCAGCATTCTTAGGAGCCGGGCCTATGGGTATGAGCAGTTCTTC. It yields the protein CASILRSRAYGYEQFF. Filled out from reference TRBV28 and TRBJ2-1, the complete variable domain reads DVKVTQSSRYLVKRTGEKVFLECVQDMDHENMFWYRQDPGLGLRLIYFSYDVKMKEKGDIPEGYSVSREKKERFSLILESASTNQTSMYLCASILRSRAYGYEQFFGPGTRLTVL.

The rearrangement joins TRBV7-2 to TRBJ2-5; D remains unclear. The V gene's germline CDR1 is SGHTA and CDR2 FQGNSA. V lost 2 bases and J lost 1, with 8 bases in between. The CDR3 spans 14 residues. This CDR3 is CASSLLGPQETQYF. Written as DNA, the CDR3 is TGTGCCAGCAGCTTATTAGGCCCCCAAGAGACCCAGTACTTC.

The chain combines TRBV10-3 with TRBJ2-1, with 13 bases matching TRBD2. This CDR3 spans 15 amino acids. V was clipped by 8 bases and J by 7 bases; unmatched bases: 8. CDR1 and CDR2 from the germline V gene are ENHRY and SYGVKD. The CDR3 nucleotides read TGTGCCATCGGAGGACTAGCGGGAGTGGGTAATGAGCAGTTCTTC. Translation: CAIGGLAGVGNEQFF.

This clone was found a few times. The chain links TRBV27 to TRBJ2-5; maybe TRBD2 (5 bases). Germline-derived CDR1 and CDR2 are MNHEY and SMNVEV (reference sequence). The CDR3 runs 13 residues. The germline V and J ends were trimmed by 5 bases and 5 bases, with 12 bases remaining between them. CDR3 nucleotide sequence: TGTGCCAGCAGTCCCCGACGGGGTGAGACCCAGTACTTC. It yields the protein CASSPRRGETQYF.

This chain links TRBV28 with TRBJ2-3; 8 bases fit TRBD2. CDR3 length: 14 residues. Germline V gene data show CDR1 as MDHEN and CDR2 as SYDVKM. The J segment lost 0 bases and the V segment lost 5 bases, leaving 1 base of the junction unmatched. The CDR3 nucleotides read TGTGCCAGCAGTCGCGGGGGGAGCACAGATACGCAGTATTTT. This encodes CASSRGGSTDTQYF.

The J gene is TRBJ2-1, the V gene TRBV30; D unclear. Germline lookup yields CDR1 GTSNPN and CDR2 SVGIG (reference sequence). The CDR3 loop spans 11 amino acids. Deletions cut 3 bases from V and 5 bases from J, with 5 bases between. This CDR3 is CAWSDNNEQFF. In nucleotides, the CDR3 is TGTGCCTGGAGCGACAACAATGAGCAGTTCTTC. The variable domain in full, completed from reference TRBV30 and TRBJ2-1, reads SQTIHQWPATLVQPVGSPLSLECTVEGTSNPNLYWYRQAAGRGLQLLFYSVGIGQISSEVPQNLSASRPQDRQFILSSKKLLLSDSGFYLCAWSDNNEQFFGPGTRLTVL.

This chain links TRBV28 with TRBJ2-1; TRBD1 agrees at 7 bases. The CDR3 spans 14 residues. V shed 5 bases, J shed 4 bases, and the junction held 5 bases outside the gene matches. Germline assignment: CDR1 MDHEN and CDR2 SYDVKM. The CDR3 is CASSTGTDYNEQFF. CDR3 DNA sequence: TGTGCCAGCAGTACCGGGACAGATTACAATGAGCAGTTCTTC. Complete variable domain (other parts from reference TRBV28 and TRBJ2-1): DVKVTQSSRYLVKRTGEKVFLECVQDMDHENMFWYRQDPGLGLRLIYFSYDVKMKEKGDIPEGYSVSREKKERFSLILESASTNQTSMYLCASSTGTDYNEQFFGPGTRLTVL.

This chain uses TRBV9 with TRBJ2-1; no reliable D call. V lost 3 bases and J 0 bases, leaving 10 bases between the germline ends. CDR1 is SGDLS and CDR2 is YYNGEE in the germline V gene. CDR3 length: 15 amino acids. The CDR3 region is CASSADFSSYNEQFF. The CDR3 nucleotides are TGTGCCAGCAGCGCCGACTTCAGCTCCTACAATGAGCAGTTCTTC.

The chain carries TRBV10-3 and TRBJ2-1, with 14 bases matching TRBD2. The V gene end was trimmed by 6 bases and the J gene end by 8 bases; junction bases not matched to a gene: 9. Germline values: CDR1 ENHRY, CDR2 SYGVKD. This CDR3 comprises 16 residues. This CDR3 is CAISASGLAGVDEQFF. In DNA form, the CDR3 reads TGTGCCATCAGCGCCTCGGGACTAGCGGGAGTCGATGAGCAGTTCTTC.

The V gene is TRBV7-9, the J gene TRBJ1-6, with D possibly being TRBD1 (5 bases). The germline gives CDR1 SEHNR, CDR2 FQNEAQ (reference sequence). Trimming left V 7 bases short and J 3 bases short, with 19 bases between. The CDR3 contains 17 residues. The CDR3 DNA is TGTGCCAGCACCCTCATCGGGGGAGCGAGCTATAATTCACCCCTCCACTTT. Translating it yields CASTLIGGASYNSPLHF.

This clone has just one count. The rearrangement joins TRBV7-3 to TRBJ2-7; TRBD2 matches 7 bases. Germline values: CDR1 SGHTA, CDR2 FQGTGA. V dropped 2 bases and J dropped 4; count of bases not matched to a gene: 5. This CDR3 comprises 14 residues. CDR3: CASSLQPAGYEQYF. The CDR3 region has the DNA TGTGCCAGCAGCTTACAACCAGCGGGATACGAGCAGTACTTC. The entire variable domain, with the rest obtained from reference TRBV7-3 and TRBJ2-7, is as follows: GAGVSQTPSNKVTEKGKYVELRCDPISGHTALYWYRQSLGQGPEFLIYFQGTGAADDSGLPNDRFFAVRPEGSVSTLKIQRTERGDSAVYLCASSLQPAGYEQYFGPGTRLTVT.

This clone is judged medium-sized (0.01 to 0.1%). The V call is TRBV7-9, the J call TRBJ2-6, with D hard to call. The CDR3 is 15 residues long. Trimming cost V 4 bases and J 0 bases, with 7 bases left between them. Germline V CDR1 and CDR2: SEHNR, FQNEAQ (reference sequence). The CDR3 here is CASSWTLSGANVLTF. The CDR3 DNA follows: TGTGCCAGCAGCTGGACCCTCTCTGGGGCCAACGTCCTGACTTTC. Full variable domain (rest looked up from reference TRBV7-9 and TRBJ2-6): DTGVSQNPRHKITKRGQNVTFRCDPISEHNRLYWYRQTLGQGPEFLTYFQNEAQLEKSRLLSDRFSAERPKGSFSTLEIQRTEQGDSAMYLCASSWTLSGANVLTFGAGSRLTVL.

For the CDR3, the DNA is TGCAGCGTACAAGTGAACACTGAAGCTTTCTTT. It is translated as CSVQVNTEAFF. The chain has TRBV29-1 and TRBJ1-1, with D unclear. The CDR3 has 11 amino acids. V lost 6 bases and J lost 0, with 5 bases in between. Germline V gene lookup returns CDR1 SQVTM and CDR2 ANQGSEA.

The chain links TRBV30 to TRBJ2-3, with 13 bases identical to TRBD2. Germline lookup yields CDR1 GTSNPN and CDR2 SVGIG (reference sequence). V lost 1 base, J lost 4 bases, and 2 bases stayed unmatched. The CDR3 spans 15 residues. The CDR3 reads CAWSGGLAGSDTQYF. The CDR3 DNA reads TGTGCCTGGAGTGGGGGACTAGCGGGGTCAGATACGCAGTATTTT.

This clone was seen just once. V usage is TRBV4-1 and J usage is TRBJ2-5; a possible D gene is TRBD2 (6 bases). V was pared by 0 bases and J by 5 bases, with 16 bases between. The CDR3 is 16 amino acids. Germline V CDR1 and CDR2: MGHRA, YSYEKL. The DNA for the CDR3 is TGCGCCAGCAGCCAAGATTCCCGCAGCGGGTGGGAGACCCAGTACTTC. This sequence encodes CASSQDSRSGWETQYF.

The rearrangement joins TRBV27 to TRBJ1-2; weak D call: TRBD1 (5 bases). Looked up from germline, CDR1 is MNHEY and CDR2 is SMNVEV (reference sequence). V was pared by 4 bases and J by 4 bases, with 13 bases between. The CDR3 is 14 amino acids. The CDR3 DNA reads as TGTGCCAGCAGTTCCCAGGGACGGGGCTATGGCTACACCTTC. It specifies CASSSQGRGYGYTF.

The V and J genes are TRBV2 and TRBJ2-2; D remains unclear. Germline CDR1 is SNHLY and CDR2 is FYNNEI. The CDR3 has 13 amino acids. Trimming cost V 8 bases and J 4 bases, with 11 bases left between them. The CDR3 loop is CASQPEFTGELFF. The CDR3 DNA reads as TGTGCCAGCCAGCCGGAGTTCACCGGGGAGCTGTTTTTT.